The rows below give T cell receptor beta chains drawn from one sample of a study of regulatory T cells in long-lasting Graves disease. Each CDR3 protein is one row after TCRdb ran MiXCR on the multiplex PCR reads. Of approximately 560,000 distinct CDR3 sequences in the sample, more than 15% are singletons; the top ten hold 12%. The same sample was also studied in work on T cells in Graves' hyperthyroidism and ophthalmopathy.

The sample consisted of peripheral blood mononuclear cells (PBMCs), taken at new diagnosis, from a patient treated with antithyroid drugs. Receptors originate from a man aged 18-30 years with Graves disease. The CDR3 runs from the conserved cysteine through the conserved F or W. Each record gives: D gene, CDR3 length, V gene, J gene, clone size, CDR3 protein, CDR3 DNA. A D gene is named only where the DNA matches it firmly. Where a row states a size, it is once, few, many or the class of an expanded clone; other rows omit it.

D gene: .; CDR3 length: 11; V gene: TRBV20-1; J gene: TRBJ1-5; clone size: .; CDR3 protein: CSGAGRGPQHF; CDR3 DNA: TGCAGTGGGGCTGGTAGGGGGCCCCAGCATTTT
D gene: TRBD1; CDR3 length: 16; V gene: TRBV29-1; J gene: TRBJ2-5; clone size: few; CDR3 protein: CSVEEGGDRGIETQYF; CDR3 DNA: TGCAGCGTTGAAGAAGGGGGGGACAGGGGGATCGAGACCCAGTACTTC
D gene: .; CDR3 length: 13; V gene: TRBV18; J gene: TRBJ1-5; clone size: many; CDR3 protein: CASSPSGDQPQHF; CDR3 DNA: TGTGCCAGCTCACCCTCAGGGGATCAGCCCCAGCATTTT
D gene: .; CDR3 length: 15; V gene: TRBV4-1; J gene: TRBJ2-7; clone size: few; CDR3 protein: CASSQDRARVYEQYF; CDR3 DNA: TGCGCCAGCAGCCAAGATCGGGCCAGGGTCTACGAGCAGTACTTC
D gene: .; CDR3 length: 14; V gene: TRBV5-1; J gene: TRBJ2-3; clone size: many; CDR3 protein: CASSLDWGSDTQYF; CDR3 DNA: TGCGCCAGCAGCTTGGATTGGGGATCAGATACGCAGTATTTT
D gene: .; CDR3 length: 15; V gene: TRBV11-1; J gene: TRBJ1-1; clone size: many; CDR3 protein: CASSLAGNLGTEAFF; CDR3 DNA: TGTGCCAGCAGCTTAGCAGGGAACCTAGGCACTGAAGCTTTCTTT
D gene: .; CDR3 length: 15; V gene: TRBV27; J gene: TRBJ1-4; clone size: few; CDR3 protein: CASSFQGGLGEKLFF; CDR3 DNA: TGTGCCAGCAGTTTTCAAGGGGGTCTGGGTGAAAAACTGTTTTTT
D gene: .; CDR3 length: 15; V gene: TRBV6-1; J gene: TRBJ2-7; clone size: many; CDR3 protein: CASTLRGGSTYEQYF; CDR3 DNA: TGTGCCAGCACCCTAAGAGGGGGTTCGACCTACGAGCAGTACTTC
D gene: .; CDR3 length: 13; V gene: TRBV28; J gene: TRBJ1-4; clone size: many; CDR3 protein: CASERGGNEKLFF; CDR3 DNA: TGTGCCAGCGAAAGGGGCGGCAATGAAAAACTGTTTTTT
D gene: .; CDR3 length: 14; V gene: TRBV12-3/TRBV12-4; J gene: TRBJ2-7; clone size: many; CDR3 protein: CASSLDGLWNEQYF; CDR3 DNA: TGTGCCAGCAGTTTAGATGGTCTGTGGAACGAGCAGTACTTC
D gene: .; CDR3 length: 14; V gene: TRBV28; J gene: TRBJ2-2; clone size: few; CDR3 protein: CASTPPGAPGELFF; CDR3 DNA: TGTGCCAGCACCCCTCCCGGGGCCCCCGGGGAGCTGTTTTTT
D gene: .; CDR3 length: 13; V gene: TRBV18; J gene: TRBJ2-1; clone size: many; CDR3 protein: CASSPIQADEQFF; CDR3 DNA: TGTGCCAGCTCACCAATTCAAGCGGATGAGCAGTTCTTC
D gene: .; CDR3 length: 14; V gene: TRBV28; J gene: TRBJ2-5; clone size: few; CDR3 protein: CASSFDSIQETQYF; CDR3 DNA: TGTGCCAGCAGTTTCGACAGCATCCAAGAGACCCAGTACTTC
D gene: .; CDR3 length: 16; V gene: TRBV5-1; J gene: TRBJ2-1; clone size: few; CDR3 protein: CASSLGRLEAYNEQFF; CDR3 DNA: TGCGCCAGCAGCTTGGGTAGACTAGAGGCATACAATGAGCAGTTCTTC
D gene: .; CDR3 length: 14; V gene: TRBV30; J gene: TRBJ1-1; clone size: many; CDR3 protein: CAWSAGHPNTEAFF; CDR3 DNA: TGTGCCTGGAGCGCCGGACACCCGAACACTGAAGCTTTCTTT
D gene: .; CDR3 length: 16; V gene: TRBV11-2; J gene: TRBJ1-1; clone size: many; CDR3 protein: CASSSEGALANTEAFF; CDR3 DNA: TGTGCCAGCAGCTCTGAAGGGGCACTGGCGAACACTGAAGCTTTCTTT
D gene: TRBD1; CDR3 length: 17; V gene: TRBV6-5; J gene: TRBJ2-2; clone size: many; CDR3 protein: CASSSYGQGAHTGELFF; CDR3 DNA: TGTGCCAGCAGTTCCTACGGCCAGGGGGCGCACACCGGGGAGCTGTTTTTT
D gene: TRBD2; CDR3 length: 19; V gene: TRBV5-4; J gene: TRBJ2-1; clone size: .; CDR3 protein: CASSPLPGVAGATYNEQFF; CDR3 DNA: TGTGCCAGCAGCCCTCTCCCCGGGGTAGCGGGAGCTACTTACAATGAGCAGTTCTTC
D gene: .; CDR3 length: 14; V gene: TRBV28; J gene: TRBJ2-7; clone size: .; CDR3 protein: CASSPLDTFHEQYF; CDR3 DNA: TGTGCCAGCAGTCCTTTGGACACCTTCCACGAGCAGTACTTC
D gene: .; CDR3 length: 13; V gene: TRBV11-2; J gene: TRBJ2-7; clone size: .; CDR3 protein: CASSSTRPDEQYF; CDR3 DNA: TGTGCCAGCAGCTCGACCAGACCTGACGAGCAGTACTTC
D gene: TRBD2; CDR3 length: 15; V gene: TRBV9; J gene: TRBJ2-1; clone size: .; CDR3 protein: CASSKQREAYNEQFF; CDR3 DNA: TGTGCCAGCAGCAAGCAGCGGGAGGCCTACAATGAGCAGTTCTTC
D gene: TRBD2; CDR3 length: 17; V gene: TRBV5-1; J gene: TRBJ2-2; clone size: many; CDR3 protein: CASSKLAGSESTGELFF; CDR3 DNA: TGCGCCAGCAGCAAACTAGCGGGAAGCGAGAGCACCGGGGAGCTGTTTTTT
D gene: .; CDR3 length: 15; V gene: TRBV7-2; J gene: TRBJ2-1; clone size: .; CDR3 protein: CASRAATGFYNEQFF; CDR3 DNA: TGTGCCAGCAGGGCTGCTACAGGCTTCTACAATGAGCAGTTCTTC
D gene: TRBD1; CDR3 length: 18; V gene: TRBV28; J gene: TRBJ1-1; clone size: .; CDR3 protein: CASSLLPGTGVFATEAFF; CDR3 DNA: TGTGCCAGCAGTTTGTTACCTGGGACAGGGGTATTCGCCACTGAAGCTTTCTTT